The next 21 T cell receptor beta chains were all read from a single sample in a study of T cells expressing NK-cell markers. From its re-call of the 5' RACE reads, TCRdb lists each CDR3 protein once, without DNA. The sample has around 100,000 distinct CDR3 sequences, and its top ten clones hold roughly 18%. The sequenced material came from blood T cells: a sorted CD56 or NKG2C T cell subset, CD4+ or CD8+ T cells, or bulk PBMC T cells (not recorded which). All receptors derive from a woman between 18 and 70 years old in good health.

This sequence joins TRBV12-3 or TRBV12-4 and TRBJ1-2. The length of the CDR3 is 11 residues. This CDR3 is CASSWSAGYTF.

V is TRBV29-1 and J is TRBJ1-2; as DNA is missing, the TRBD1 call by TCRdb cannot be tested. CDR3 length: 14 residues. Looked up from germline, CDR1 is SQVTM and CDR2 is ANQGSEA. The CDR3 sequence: CSAPNLPGAKGYTF.

The CDR3 protein is CASSGWGEETQYF. The V call is TRBV9, the J call TRBJ2-5; TCRdb calls TRBD2, which cannot be checked without DNA. Per the germline V gene, CDR1 is SGDLS and CDR2 is YYNGEE. There are 13 residues in the CDR3. The full variable domain, in which reference TRBV9 and TRBJ2-5 provide the parts outside the CDR3, is DSGVTQTPKHLITATGQRVTLRCSPRSGDLSVYWYQQSLDQGLQFLIQYYNGEERAKGNILERFSAQQFPDLHSELNLSSLELGDSALYFCASSGWGEETQYFGPGTRLLVL.

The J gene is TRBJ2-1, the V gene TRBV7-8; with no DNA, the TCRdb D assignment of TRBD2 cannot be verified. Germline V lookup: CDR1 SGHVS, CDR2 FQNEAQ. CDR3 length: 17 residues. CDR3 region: CASSTPLVSGGNNEQFF.

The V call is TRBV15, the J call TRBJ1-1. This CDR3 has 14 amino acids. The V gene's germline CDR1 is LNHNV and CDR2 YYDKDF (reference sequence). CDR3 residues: CATSRSTLSAEAFF.

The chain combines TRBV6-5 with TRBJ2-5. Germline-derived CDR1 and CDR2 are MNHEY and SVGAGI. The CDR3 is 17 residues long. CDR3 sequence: CASSPRLADPYQETQYF.

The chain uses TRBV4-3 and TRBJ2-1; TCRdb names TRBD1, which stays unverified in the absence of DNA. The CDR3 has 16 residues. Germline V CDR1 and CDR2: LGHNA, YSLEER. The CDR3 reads CASSQEPGQGYNEQFF.

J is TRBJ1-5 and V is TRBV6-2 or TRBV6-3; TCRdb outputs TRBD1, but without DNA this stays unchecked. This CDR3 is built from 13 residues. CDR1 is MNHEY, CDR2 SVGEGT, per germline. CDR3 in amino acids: CASSPGGNQPQHF.

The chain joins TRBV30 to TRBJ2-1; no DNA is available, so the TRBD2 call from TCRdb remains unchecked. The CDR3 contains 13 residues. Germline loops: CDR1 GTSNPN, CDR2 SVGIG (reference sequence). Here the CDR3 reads CAWGRGSYNEQFF.

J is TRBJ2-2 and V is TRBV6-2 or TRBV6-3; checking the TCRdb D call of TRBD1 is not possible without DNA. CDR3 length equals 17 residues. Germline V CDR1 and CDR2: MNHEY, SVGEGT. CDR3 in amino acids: CASSYSKRGPYTGELFF.

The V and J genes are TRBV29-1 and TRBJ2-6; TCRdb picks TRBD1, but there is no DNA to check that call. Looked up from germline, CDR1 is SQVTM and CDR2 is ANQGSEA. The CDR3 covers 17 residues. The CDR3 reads CSVEADRATSGANVLTF.

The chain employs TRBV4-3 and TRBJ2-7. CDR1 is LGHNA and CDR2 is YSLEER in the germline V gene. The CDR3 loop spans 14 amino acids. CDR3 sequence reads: CASSQDRGSYEQYF.

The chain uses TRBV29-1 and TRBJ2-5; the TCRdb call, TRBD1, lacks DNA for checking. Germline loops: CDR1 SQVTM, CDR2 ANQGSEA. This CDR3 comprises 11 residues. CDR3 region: CSALDRGLQYF.

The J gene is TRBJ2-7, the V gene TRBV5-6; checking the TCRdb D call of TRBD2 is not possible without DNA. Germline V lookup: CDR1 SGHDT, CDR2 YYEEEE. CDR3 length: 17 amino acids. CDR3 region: CASSLALAGGPGYEQYF.

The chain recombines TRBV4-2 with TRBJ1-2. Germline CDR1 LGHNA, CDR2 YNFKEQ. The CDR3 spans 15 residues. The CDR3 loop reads CASSQEEGIGYGYTF.

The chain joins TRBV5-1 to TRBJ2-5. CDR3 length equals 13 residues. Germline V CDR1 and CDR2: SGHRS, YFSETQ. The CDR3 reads CASSLEVSETQYF.

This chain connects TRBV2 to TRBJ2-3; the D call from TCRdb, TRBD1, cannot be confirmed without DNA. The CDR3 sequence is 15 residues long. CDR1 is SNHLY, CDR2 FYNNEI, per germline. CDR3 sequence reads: CASTRGGQIADTQYF.

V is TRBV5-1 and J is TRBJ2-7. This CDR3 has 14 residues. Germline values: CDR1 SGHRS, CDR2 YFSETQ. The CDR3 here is CASSGAPEGSEQYF.

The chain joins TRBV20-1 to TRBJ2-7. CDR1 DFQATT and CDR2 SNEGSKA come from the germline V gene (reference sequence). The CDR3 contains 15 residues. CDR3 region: CSARDMEGPSYEQYF.

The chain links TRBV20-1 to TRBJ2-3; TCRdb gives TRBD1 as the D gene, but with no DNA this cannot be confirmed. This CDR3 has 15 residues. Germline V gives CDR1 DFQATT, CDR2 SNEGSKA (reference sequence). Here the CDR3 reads CSARDRDPPTDTQYF.

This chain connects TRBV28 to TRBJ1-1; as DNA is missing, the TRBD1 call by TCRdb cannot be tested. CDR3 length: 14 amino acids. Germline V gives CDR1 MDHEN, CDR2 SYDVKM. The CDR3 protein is CASSPRTGGPEAFF. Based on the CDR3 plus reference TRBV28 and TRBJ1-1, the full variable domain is DVKVTQSSRYLVKRTGEKVFLECVQDMDHENMFWYRQDPGLGLRLIYFSYDVKMKEKGDIPEGYSVSREKKERFSLILESASTNQTSMYLCASSPRTGGPEAFFGQGTRLTVV.